A single sample gave rise to the 32 T cell receptor beta chains below, sequenced in a study of blood T cell repertoires in COVID-19. TCRdb's copy holds only in-frame clones and misses some; the assay was immunoSEQ multiplex PCR. This table holds approximately 72,000 clones, about 89% found once. The sequencing input was peripheral blood. Source of these receptors: a woman in her sixties with acute or convalescent COVID-19.

The gene calls are TRBV28 and TRBJ2-2, with 10 bases that match TRBD1. Germline loops: CDR1 MDHEN, CDR2 SYDVKM. The CDR3 loop spans 14 amino acids. V shed 6 bases and J 6 bases; nucleotides not matched to a gene: 4. The CDR3 spells CASRTGGEAGELFF. In DNA form, the CDR3 reads TGTGCCAGCAGGACAGGGGGCGAGGCCGGGGAGCTGTTTTTT.

This clone appeared once. V and J are TRBV2 and TRBJ2-2, with D possibly TRBD1 on 6 matching bases. The germline V and J ends were trimmed by 6 bases and 1 base, with 12 bases remaining between them. CDR1 is SNHLY and CDR2 is FYNNEI in the germline V gene. This CDR3 region has 15 residues. The CDR3 region has the DNA TGTGCCAGCAGACCCGGACAGTTGAACACCGGGGAGCTGTTTTTT. It yields the protein CASRPGQLNTGELFF. The full variable domain, its missing parts supplied by reference TRBV2 and TRBJ2-2, is EPEVTQTPSHQVTQMGQEVILRCVPISNHLYFYWYRQILGQKVEFLVSFYNNEISEKSEIFDDQFSVERPDGSNFTLKIRSTKLEDSAMYFCASRPGQLNTGELFFGEGSRLTVL.

The chain has TRBV21-1 and TRBJ2-5; TRBD1 reflects the table's D call only, with no check against the DNA. TRBV21-1 is labeled a pseudogene. The CDR3 contains 15 residues. The CDR3 protein is CASSKEGTQQETQYF. For the CDR3, the DNA is TGTGCCAGCAGCAAAGAGGGGACACAACAAGAGACCCAGTACTTC.

The rearrangement joins TRBV29-1 to TRBJ2-7, with 9 nucleotides matching TRBD2. Germline lookup yields CDR1 SQVTM and CDR2 ANQGSEA. CDR3 size: 12 residues. V shed 3 bases, J shed 5 bases, and the junction held 2 bases outside the gene matches. The DNA of the CDR3 is TGCAGCGTTGAGATAGCGGGGGACGAGCAGTACTTC. Amino acids: CSVEIAGDEQYF.

This chain links TRBV12-3 or TRBV12-4 with TRBJ2-7; no reliable D call. With 3 bases removed from V and 6 bases from J, the gap between germline ends came to 9 bases. The length of the CDR3 is 12 residues. The CDR3 DNA follows: TGTGCCAGCAGTTTTGGTGCGCTCGAGCAGTACTTC. Residues: CASSFGALEQYF.

The rearrangement joins TRBV6-5 to TRBJ2-2; a possible D gene is TRBD2 (6 bases). This CDR3 region has 15 residues. Germline CDR1 is MNHEY and CDR2 is SVGAGI. Trimming took 8 bases from V and 2 from J, leaving 15 bases between them. The CDR3 DNA follows: TGTGCCAGCGACGGGGGACTGGAAAACACCGGGGAGCTGTTTTTT. This encodes CASDGGLENTGELFF.

This rearrangement joins TRBV5-5 to TRBJ2-1; the D gene is possibly TRBD1 (5 bases). CDR1 is SGHKS, CDR2 YYEKEE, per germline (reference sequence). V was clipped by 4 bases and J by 1 base, with 12 bases between them. The CDR3 length is 15 residues. The CDR3 nucleotides are TGTGCCAGCAGCGTCTTAGGGGTTTCCTACAATGAGCAGTTCTTC. As protein: CASSVLGVSYNEQFF.

The J gene is TRBJ1-6, the V gene TRBV25-1, with a tentative D call TRBD1 (5 bases). Deletions cut 8 bases from V and 1 base from J, with 9 bases between. This CDR3 has 14 amino acids. Germline assignment: CDR1 MGHDK and CDR2 SYGVNS. The CDR3 nucleotides are TGTGCCAGCTCGGGGGAATCCTATAATTCACCCCTCCACTTT. Its translation is CASSGESYNSPLHF.

This clone was detected only once. The chain couples TRBV5-1 to TRBJ2-1, with D maybe TRBD2 (7 bases). The CDR3 contains 16 residues. The V gene lost 4 bases and the J gene lost 2 bases, with 16 bases spanning the gap. Germline V gene sequence: CDR1 SGHRS, CDR2 YFSETQ. The CDR3 DNA reads TGCGCCAGCAGCGGCGGGGGACACTCGACCTACAATGAGCAGTTCTTC. Amino acids: CASSGGGHSTYNEQFF.

The chain couples TRBV10-2 to TRBJ2-2, with a tentative D call TRBD1 (6 bases). Deletions cut 2 bases from V and 4 bases from J, with 8 bases between. The germline V gene has CDR1 WSHSY and CDR2 SAAADI. CDR3 length equals 14 residues. The DNA for the CDR3 is TGCGCCAGCAGTGAGAACAGGGTCACCGGGGAGCTGTTTTTT. This encodes CASSENRVTGELFF.

The rearrangement joins TRBV6-6 to TRBJ2-7; 7 nucleotides agree with TRBD1. There are 14 residues in the CDR3. CDR1 MNHNY and CDR2 SVGAGI come from the germline V gene (reference sequence). Trimming removed 4 bases from V and 5 bases from J; junction bases left unmatched: 8. CDR3 DNA sequence: TGTGCCAGCAGTTTGACAGGGAACAGCCACGAGCAGTACTTC. Its translation is CASSLTGNSHEQYF.

This clone was seen a single time. The chain employs TRBV4-1 and TRBJ2-1; 7 positions agree with TRBD2. Germline CDR1 MGHRA, CDR2 YSYEKL. CDR3 size: 15 residues. J was trimmed by 6 bases and V by 2 bases; bases with no gene match: 7. This chain's CDR3 is CASSQLSGEVNEQFF. In nucleotides, the CDR3 is TGCGCCAGCAGCCAACTCAGCGGGGAGGTCAATGAGCAGTTCTTC.

The V call is TRBV27, the J call TRBJ1-1; a weak D match, TRBD1 (5 bases). Germline V gene lookup returns CDR1 MNHEY and CDR2 SMNVEV (reference sequence). The length of the CDR3 is 13 residues. Trimming pared 5 bases from V and 6 bases from J, leaving 13 bases between. CDR3 region: CASSLPGGSEAFF. The CDR3 DNA sequence: TGTGCCAGCAGTCTACCCGGGGGGTCTGAAGCTTTCTTT.

In nucleotides, the CDR3 is TGTGCCAGCAGCTTGGTCCCAGGGGAAGCCGGGGAGCTGTTTTTT. This codes for CASSLVPGEAGELFF. The chain couples TRBV5-5 to TRBJ2-2; D is possibly TRBD1 (6 bases). Germline CDR1 SGHKS, CDR2 YYEKEE (reference sequence). CDR3 length: 15 amino acids. V lost 0 bases to trimming and J lost 6 bases, with 12 bases between them.

V is TRBV25-1 and J is TRBJ2-1; 10 bases are a match to TRBD1. Per germline, CDR1 MGHDK and CDR2 SYGVNS. With 5 bases clipped from V and 6 bases from J, the junction kept 7 bases outside the gene matches. This CDR3 region has 15 residues. CDR3 DNA sequence: TGTGCCAGCAGTAGACAGGGGGCCAGTAGCAATGAGCAGTTCTTC. This encodes CASSRQGASSNEQFF. Drawing the rest from reference TRBV25-1 and TRBJ2-1, the complete variable domain is EADIYQTPRYLVIGTGKKITLECSQTMGHDKMYWYQQDPGMELHLIHYSYGVNSTEKGDLSSESTVSRIRTEHFPLTLESARPSHTSQYLCASSRQGASSNEQFFGPGTRLTVL.

This sequence joins TRBV3-1 (or the pseudogene TRBV3-2) and TRBJ2-3; 8 positions agree with TRBD1. The CDR3 length is 11 residues. J lost 13 bases, V lost 5 bases, and 5 bases had no gene match. CDR1 and CDR2 (germline): LGHDT, YNNKEL (reference sequence). The DNA of the CDR3 is TGTGCCAGCAGCATGGACAGGGTGGAGTATTTT. It codes for CASSMDRVEYF.

This clone was observed a handful of times. V usage is TRBV11-3 and J usage is TRBJ2-5; 11 positions match TRBD2. This CDR3 is built from 16 residues. V dropped 1 base and J dropped 1; count of bases not matched to a gene: 2. CDR1 is SGHNT, CDR2 YENEEA, per germline. CDR3 bases: TGTGCCAGCAGCTTAGGGCTAGCGGGGGGCCAAGAGACCCAGTACTTC. It is translated as CASSLGLAGGQETQYF.

The chain links TRBV7-8 to TRBJ2-5; D is undetermined. CDR3 length: 13 residues. Trimming removed 1 base from V and 5 bases from J, with 8 bases in between. CDR1 SGHVS and CDR2 FQNEAQ come from the germline V gene. CDR3 protein: CASSLGRAETQYF. The CDR3 coding sequence is TGTGCCAGCAGCTTAGGTCGCGCGGAGACCCAGTACTTC.

The V gene is TRBV5-1, the J gene TRBJ1-4, with a weak D call TRBD1 (6 bases). The CDR3 runs to 15 residues. CDR1 and CDR2 (germline): SGHRS, YFSETQ. V lost 5 bases and J 3 bases, leaving 14 bases between the germline ends. The CDR3 region has the DNA TGCGCCAGCAGACCAGGGGTCGGGTCTAATGAAAAACTGTTTTTT. This sequence encodes CASRPGVGSNEKLFF.

V and J are TRBV7-2 and TRBJ1-2; no firm D call. Germline V gene lookup returns CDR1 SGHTA and CDR2 FQGNSA. This CDR3 comprises 16 residues. The V end lost 5 bases, the J end lost 4 bases, and 20 bases lay between the germline ends. CDR3 in DNA: TGTGCCAGCAGCCCACGGGTGAACACGCGGGGCTATGGCTACACCTTC. Amino acid sequence: CASSPRVNTRGYGYTF.

The chain combines TRBV18 with TRBJ2-1, with TRBD1 identical over 9 bases. Germline trimming cut 3 bases from V and 4 bases from J; bases unmatched to any gene: 4. This CDR3 region has 15 residues. The germline V gene has CDR1 KGHSH and CDR2 LQKENI. CDR3 DNA: TGTGCCAGCTCACCCGGACAGGGGTCGTACAATGAGCAGTTCTTC. Amino acids: CASSPGQGSYNEQFF.

The J gene is TRBJ2-5, the V gene TRBV7-2; D is unclear. This CDR3 comprises 15 residues. The germline V gene has CDR1 SGHTA and CDR2 FQGNSA. V was clipped by 0 bases and J by 1 base, with 9 bases between them. CDR3 residues: CASSLAIGSQETQYF. The CDR3 bases are TGTGCCAGCAGCTTAGCGATTGGCAGCCAAGAGACCCAGTACTTC. The variable domain in full, with the rest retrieved from reference TRBV7-2 and TRBJ2-5, is GAGVSQSPSNKVTEKGKDVELRCDPISGHTALYWYRQSLGQGLEFLIYFQGNSAPDKSGLPSDRFSAERTGGSVSTLTIQRTQQEDSAVYLCASSLAIGSQETQYFGPGTRLLVL.

The chain employs TRBV12-5 and TRBJ2-5; TRBD2 is a possible D gene (6 bases). Germline V CDR1 and CDR2: LGHNT, FRNRAP. V lost 2 bases to trimming and J lost 5 bases, with 12 bases between them. This CDR3 region has 14 residues. This CDR3 is CASGLWGVGETQYF. CDR3 sequence (DNA): TGTGCTAGTGGTTTGTGGGGGGTAGGTGAGACCCAGTACTTC.

The V gene is TRBV2, the J gene TRBJ1-1; D is possibly TRBD1 (6 bases). This CDR3 is 14 amino acids long. Trimming shortened V by 7 bases and J by 4 bases, and 16 bases separated the two germline ends. Germline CDR1 and CDR2: SNHLY and FYNNEI. The CDR3 protein is CASTDRGGGTEAFF. For the CDR3, the DNA is TGTGCCAGCACTGATAGGGGGGGTGGCACTGAAGCTTTCTTT.

V is TRBV7-8 and J is TRBJ1-2, with D unclear. Germline assignment: CDR1 SGHVS and CDR2 FQNEAQ. V was shortened by 5 bases and J by 7 bases, with 14 bases between the two germline ends. This CDR3 spans 13 amino acids. CDR3 protein: CASSPSAGFGYTF. Written as DNA, the CDR3 is TGTGCCAGCAGCCCCTCAGCGGGGTTTGGCTACACCTTC. The whole variable domain, remainder taken from reference TRBV7-8 and TRBJ1-2, is GAGVSQSPRYKVAKRGQDVALRCDPISGHVSLFWYQQALGQGPEFLTYFQNEAQLDKSGLPSDRFFAERPEGSVSTLKIQRTQQEDSAVYLCASSPSAGFGYTFGSGTRLTVV.

V is TRBV4-2 and J is TRBJ2-5, with D tentatively TRBD1 (6 bases). Germline assignment: CDR1 LGHNA and CDR2 YNFKEQ. The V and J ends lost 0 bases and 5 bases respectively, with 13 bases between them. The CDR3 totals 15 residues. The CDR3 bases are TGTGCCAGCAGCCAAGAAAACCGAAGGGGGGAGACCCAGTACTTC. This codes for CASSQENRRGETQYF.

Only a few counts were recorded for this clone. The chain joins TRBV4-1 to TRBJ2-2; D might be TRBD2 (5 bases). With 1 base removed from V and 8 bases from J, the gap between germline ends came to 11 bases. CDR3 length: 14 amino acids. Per the germline V gene, CDR1 is MGHRA and CDR2 is YSYEKL. CDR3 loop: CASSQGERAGELFF. CDR3 sequence (DNA): TGCGCCAGCAGCCAAGGGGAGAGGGCAGGGGAGCTGTTTTTT.

This rearrangement joins TRBV9 to TRBJ1-1, with a tentative D call TRBD1 (5 bases). V lost 0 bases and J lost 4, with 10 bases in between. The germline CDR1 and CDR2 sequences are SGDLS and YYNGEE. The CDR3 covers 14 residues. The CDR3 DNA follows: TGTGCCAGCAGCGTAGCAGGGTTTGGCACTGAAGCTTTCTTT. Translation: CASSVAGFGTEAFF.

The chain links TRBV15 to TRBJ1-6, with TRBD1 identical over 7 bases. The V and J ends lost 5 bases and 5 bases, in that order; junction bases with no gene match: 6. There are 15 residues in the CDR3. Germline CDR1 is LNHNV and CDR2 is YYDKDF (reference sequence). As DNA, the CDR3 is TGTGCCACCAGCGGTGACAGGGCCGATAATTCACCCCTCCACTTT. Translation gives CATSGDRADNSPLHF.

V is TRBV7-2 and J is TRBJ1-2, with D perhaps TRBD1 (6 bases). With 6 bases removed from V and 4 bases from J, the gap between germline ends came to 12 bases. The CDR3 runs 13 residues. Germline assignment: CDR1 SGHTA and CDR2 FQGNSA. CDR3 amino acids: CASSTRGLYGYTF. The CDR3, as DNA: TGTGCCAGCAGTACCAGGGGCCTCTATGGCTACACCTTC.

The genes are TRBV5-4 and TRBJ2-3, with a weak D call TRBD2 (6 bases). The CDR3 is made up of 16 amino acids. V was cut by 2 bases and J by 0 bases, with 13 bases left in between. Per germline, CDR1 SGHNT and CDR2 YYREEE (reference sequence). CDR3 DNA sequence: TGTGCCAGCAGCTTAGCCGGGAGAAGGAGCACAGATACGCAGTATTTT. Its translation is CASSLAGRRSTDTQYF.

The J gene is TRBJ2-3, the V gene TRBV5-1; 12 bases fit TRBD2. V lost 0 bases to trimming and J lost 4 bases; unmatched junction nucleotides: 6. Germline CDR1 reads SGHRS; CDR2 reads YFSETQ. CDR3 length: 17 amino acids. CDR3 region: CASSLELAGGVSDTQYF. The CDR3 DNA follows: TGCGCCAGCAGCTTGGAACTAGCGGGGGGCGTGTCAGATACGCAGTATTTT.